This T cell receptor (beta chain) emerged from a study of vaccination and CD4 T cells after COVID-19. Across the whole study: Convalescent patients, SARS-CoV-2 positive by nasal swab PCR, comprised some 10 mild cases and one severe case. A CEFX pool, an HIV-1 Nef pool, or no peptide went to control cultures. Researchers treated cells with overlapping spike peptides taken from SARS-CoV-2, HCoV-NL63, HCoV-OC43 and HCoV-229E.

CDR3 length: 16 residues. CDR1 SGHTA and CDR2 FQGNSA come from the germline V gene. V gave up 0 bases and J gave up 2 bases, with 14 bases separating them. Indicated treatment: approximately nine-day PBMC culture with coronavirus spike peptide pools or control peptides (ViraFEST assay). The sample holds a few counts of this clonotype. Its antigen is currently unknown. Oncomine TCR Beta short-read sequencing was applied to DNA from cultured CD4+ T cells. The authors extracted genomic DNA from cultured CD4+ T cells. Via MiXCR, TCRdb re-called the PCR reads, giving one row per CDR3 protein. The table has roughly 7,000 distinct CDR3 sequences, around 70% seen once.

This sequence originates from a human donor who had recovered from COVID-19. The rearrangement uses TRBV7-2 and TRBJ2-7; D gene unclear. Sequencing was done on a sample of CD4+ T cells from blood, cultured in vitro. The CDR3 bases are TGTGCCAGCAGCTTAGCTCACACCCCCCGAACCTACGAGCAGTACTTC. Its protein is CASSLAHTPRTYEQYF.